The rows below give T cell receptor beta chains drawn from one sample of a study of blood T cell repertoires in COVID-19. Measured with immunoSEQ multiplex PCR; TCRdb has only the in-frame clones, and not every one. The data show around 300,000 clones, around 90% seen once. The source material was PBMCs or T cells enriched from blood (not recorded which). These receptors were taken from a man aged 30 to 45 who had recovered from COVID-19. CDR3s include the opening cysteine and the closing phenylalanine or tryptophan. Fields, in order: J gene, V gene, CDR3 protein.

TRBJ1-2 TRBV5-4 CASSPDRQNYGYTF
TRBJ1-5 TRBV28 CASRLSWGVSNQPQHF
TRBJ2-1 TRBV9 CASSVGAPYNEQFF
TRBJ2-7 TRBV12-3/TRBV12-4 CASSFPAYEQYF
TRBJ1-5 TRBV28 CASSLWQAVGPQHF
TRBJ2-3 TRBV4-1 CASSQGTSTDTQYF
TRBJ1-3 TRBV4-2 CASSQDGGPQNTIYF
TRBJ1-1 TRBV7-9 CASSPRVRGNTEAFF
TRBJ1-1 TRBV19 CASSIVIDRARMNTEAFF
TRBJ2-1 TRBV12-3/TRBV12-4 CASGTSYNEQFF
TRBJ2-1 TRBV27 CASSLSGGYNEQFF
TRBJ1-6 TRBV6-5 CASAGQGTDNSPLHF
TRBJ2-1 TRBV11-2 CASSLGGQGVYNEQFF
TRBJ2-7 TRBV5-4 CASSSPDRDGHEQYF
TRBJ2-7 TRBV5-4 CASSLKSTAQTYEQYF
TRBJ1-2 TRBV5-1 CASSLNIGTGANGYTF
TRBJ2-2 TRBV24-1 CATSDLGGGTNTGELFF
TRBJ2-1 TRBV3-1/TRBV3-2 CASSQDRLAEQFF
TRBJ1-6 TRBV12-3/TRBV12-4 CASTLNSPLHF
TRBJ1-2 TRBV6-5 CASSSGIPGGYTF
TRBJ2-4 TRBV28 CASSGPRQGRGNIQYF
TRBJ1-4 TRBV5-1 CASSPARGAGEKLFF
TRBJ2-5 TRBV7-9 CASSLSGSQETQYF
TRBJ2-5 TRBV27 CASSRPGRDSPYQETQYF
TRBJ1-2 TRBV24-1 CATSEDGQAGGYTF
TRBJ1-5 TRBV6-5 CASRSLFSNQPQHF
TRBJ1-1 TRBV27 CASSPLTANTEAFF
TRBJ2-1 TRBV7-3 CASSPRDFSEQFF
TRBJ2-3 TRBV25-1 CASSEFASGTTDTQYF
TRBJ2-7 TRBV5-4 CASSLTGDLHEQYF
TRBJ1-2 TRBV4-1 CASSQDLTGYYGYTF
TRBJ1-5 TRBV15 CATSRGTASNQPQHF
TRBJ2-2 TRBV5-1 CASSLLSSGRSGTGELFF
TRBJ2-1 TRBV4-2 CASSQDPTSAYNEQFF
TRBJ2-5 TRBV29-1 CSVRFSEGRKTQYF
TRBJ2-7 TRBV12-5 CASGLAGGQGAYEQYF
TRBJ1-4 TRBV19 CASNGREGQTNEKLFF
TRBJ1-2 TRBV7-8 CASSLAAQGWAYGYTF
TRBJ1-5 TRBV6-5 CASSYSNPYGQPQHF
TRBJ1-4 TRBV18 CASSPRTGVEKLFF
TRBJ2-4 TRBV9 CASSSQGENIQYF
TRBJ1-1 TRBV28 CASSLSQVNTEAFF
TRBJ2-7 TRBV5-4 CASSPGQHYEQYF
TRBJ2-3 TRBV2 CATGDSADTQYF
TRBJ2-7 TRBV7-8 CASSARQGAYEQYF
TRBJ2-5 TRBV5-1 CASSLGAMETQYF
TRBJ2-1 TRBV15 CATSRDRSREQFF
TRBJ1-1 TRBV10-2 CASSYQGARTEAFF